The 20 T cell receptor beta chains presented below share a single source sample, sequenced in a study of response to subunit inactivated influenza vaccine. TCRdb reanalysed the RT-PCR reads using MiXCR and keeps one entry per CDR3 protein. The sample has around 490,000 distinct CDR3 sequences; under 9% are singletons. Sequenced here: PBMCs from blood, sampled around 25 months after vaccination. The source is a man aged 50 to 69 who received an inactivated influenza vaccine.

This clonotype was recorded at least ten times. The chain uses TRBV5-1 and TRBJ1-3; 8 positions match TRBD1. This CDR3 has 16 residues. The germline V gene encodes CDR1 SGHRS and CDR2 YFSETQ. Trimming took 4 bases from V and 0 from J; bases not matched to a gene: 6. CDR3 in amino acids: CASSDAGQASGNTIYF. CDR3 DNA: TGCGCCAGCAGCGACGCGGGACAGGCCTCTGGAAACACCATATATTTT.

The chain is built from TRBV7-3 and TRBJ2-3; D tentatively fits TRBD1 or TRBD2 (5 bases each). The CDR3 consists of 14 residues. V gave up 5 bases and J gave up 2 bases, with 11 bases separating them. Germline values: CDR1 SGHTA, CDR2 FQGTGA. For the CDR3, the DNA is TGTGCCAGCAGCACCCGGGGCTACACAGATACGCAGTATTTT. Translating it yields CASSTRGYTDTQYF.

Many counts were recorded for this clonotype. A read error may account for a junction end that differs from germline. CDR3 protein: CASSVVLGTGELFF. As DNA, the CDR3 is TGTGCCAGCAGTGTAGTGTTGGGCACCGGGGAGCTGTTTTTT. The J gene is TRBJ2-2, the V gene TRBV9, with unresolved D. Germline V gene data show CDR1 as SGDLS and CDR2 as YYNGEE. This CDR3 is built from 14 residues.

This clonotype occurred many times. This chain links TRBV20-1 with TRBJ1-1, with D tentatively TRBD1 (5 bases). The CDR3 has 13 amino acids. Germline-derived CDR1 and CDR2 are DFQATT and SNEGSKA (reference sequence). V lost 6 bases, J lost 1 base, and 12 bases lay in between. The DNA of the CDR3 is TGCAGTGCACGACAGAGGGCGAACACTGAAGCTTTCTTT. It yields the protein CSARQRANTEAFF.

The chain has TRBV28 and TRBJ2-7; 7 bases line up with TRBD1. Germline V lookup: CDR1 MDHEN, CDR2 SYDVKM. This CDR3 contains 15 residues. V lost 6 bases to trimming and J lost 3 bases; unmatched junction nucleotides: 11. The CDR3 DNA is TGTGCCAGCAGACCATCGACAGGGATCTTCTACGAGCAGTACTTC. Its translation: CASRPSTGIFYEQYF.

The chain carries TRBV7-2 and TRBJ2-7; 8 positions agree with TRBD1. The germline CDR1 and CDR2 sequences are SGHTA and FQGNSA. The V and J ends lost 5 bases and 10 bases, in that order; junction bases with no gene match: 7. The CDR3 loop spans 12 amino acids. The CDR3 DNA reads TGTGCCAGCAGCCCGCGACAGGGGAACCAGTACTTC. This encodes CASSPRQGNQYF.

This chain uses TRBV20-1 with TRBJ2-7; weak D call: TRBD2 (6 bases). Germline values: CDR1 DFQATT, CDR2 SNEGSKA (reference sequence). The CDR3 runs to 15 residues. Deletions cut 0 bases from V and 3 bases from J, with 15 bases between. The CDR3 coding sequence is TGCAGTGCTAGAGATCAGGCTAGCGCCGGCTACGAGCAGTACTTC. It is translated as CSARDQASAGYEQYF.

This chain uses TRBV7-2 with TRBJ2-7; 7 bases align to TRBD2. Germline lookup yields CDR1 SGHTA and CDR2 FQGNSA. The trim removed 9 bases at V and 2 bases at J, leaving 10 bases unmatched. This CDR3 is built from 14 residues. This chain's CDR3 is CASLITGGTYEQYF. CDR3 DNA: TGTGCCAGTCTCATAACCGGGGGGACCTACGAGCAGTACTTC. The full variable domain, its missing parts supplied by reference TRBV7-2 and TRBJ2-7, is GAGVSQSPSNKVTEKGKDVELRCDPISGHTALYWYRQSLGQGLEFLIYFQGNSAPDKSGLPSDRFSAERTGGSVSTLTIQRTQQEDSAVYLCASLITGGTYEQYFGPGTRLTVT.

A few counts support this clonotype. The chain uses TRBV11-2 and TRBJ1-1; D remains ambiguous. This CDR3 is built from 15 residues. Trimming removed 2 bases at V and 0 bases at J, with 10 bases between. Germline CDR1 reads SGHAT; CDR2 reads FQNNGV. The CDR3 loop reads CASSLMVQMNTEAFF. The DNA for the CDR3 is TGTGCCAGCAGCTTAATGGTTCAGATGAACACTGAAGCTTTCTTT.

This clonotype was found a few times. The CDR3 coding sequence is TGTGCCAGCAGCCCCCAGGCGCTCCAACGGATGAACACTGAAGCTTTCTTT. It specifies CASSPQALQRMNTEAFF. The chain combines TRBV7-3 with TRBJ1-1; D gene ambiguous. In germline, CDR1 is SGHTA, CDR2 FQGTGA. This CDR3 region has 17 residues. The V end lost 5 bases, the J end lost 0 bases, and 19 bases lay between the germline ends.

This clonotype was picked up many times. V usage is TRBV15 and J usage is TRBJ1-2; D remains unclear. The V gene's germline CDR1 is LNHNV and CDR2 YYDKDF (reference sequence). CDR3 length: 16 amino acids. With 0 bases removed from V and 7 bases from J, the gap between germline ends came to 18 bases. The DNA of the CDR3 is TGTGCCACCAGCAGAGATGTGGGTTCGGCGGGAACTGGCTACACCTTC. Its translation: CATSRDVGSAGTGYTF.

CDR3 residues: CASSVGQGATETQYF. CDR3 nucleotide sequence: TGTGCCAGCAGCGTAGGGCAGGGGGCGACGGAGACCCAGTACTTC. This rearrangement joins TRBV9 to TRBJ2-5, with 8 nucleotides matching TRBD1. CDR3 length: 15 amino acids. The V and J ends lost 0 bases and 5 bases, in that order; junction bases with no gene match: 6. CDR1 and CDR2 (germline): SGDLS, YYNGEE.

The gene calls are TRBV6-2 or TRBV6-3 and TRBJ1-5; D perhaps matches TRBD1 (5 bases). There are 15 residues in the CDR3. Germline CDR1 is MNHEY and CDR2 is SVGEGT. V lost 5 bases and J lost 0, with 11 bases in between. The CDR3 nucleotides are TGTGCCAGCAGTGAGGACACCCTTAGCAATCAGCCCCAGCATTTT. Encoded protein: CASSEDTLSNQPQHF.

This clonotype appeared many times. The CDR3 sequence: CSARDFREVTDTQYF. Here the CDR3 DNA reads TGCAGTGCTAGAGATTTTCGGGAAGTCACAGATACGCAGTATTTT. The chain joins TRBV20-1 to TRBJ2-3, with a possible D match to TRBD2 (5 bases). V lost 0 bases and J 2 bases, leaving 12 bases between the germline ends. Germline V gene data show CDR1 as DFQATT and CDR2 as SNEGSKA (reference sequence). The CDR3 spans 15 residues.

This clonotype has only a few counts. The CDR3 sequence is CASTRREPYEQYF. CDR3 DNA sequence: TGTGCCAGCACGCGACGGGAGCCCTACGAGCAGTACTTC. The genes are TRBV6-1 and TRBJ2-7, with a possible D match to TRBD2 (6 bases). V shed 7 bases and J shed 2 bases, with 12 bases lying between them. CDR3 length: 13 amino acids. Germline V gene data show CDR1 as MNHNS and CDR2 as SASEGT.

The chain couples TRBV7-2 to TRBJ1-1; no firm D call. Germline CDR1 reads SGHTA; CDR2 reads FQGNSA. The CDR3 consists of 15 residues. Trimming cost V 1 base and J 1 base, with 10 bases left between them. This CDR3 is CASSLVVVGNTEAFF. For the CDR3, the DNA is TGTGCCAGCAGCTTAGTAGTTGTAGGGAACACTGAAGCTTTCTTT.

The V and J genes are TRBV12-3 or TRBV12-4 and TRBJ1-5, with 7 bases lining up with TRBD1. CDR3 length: 13 amino acids. Trimming cost V 4 bases and J 7 bases; bases outside gene matches: 4. The CDR3 DNA follows: TGTGCCAGCAGTTGGGACAGAGAACAGCCCCAGCATTTT. The encoded protein is CASSWDREQPQHF.

V and J are TRBV12-3 or TRBV12-4 and TRBJ2-4; D not certain. The CDR3 totals 15 residues. V dropped 6 bases and J dropped 4 bases, with 16 bases sitting between them. In nucleotides, the CDR3 is TGTGCCAGCAGCTATGACTTGAGATCGAAAAACATTCAGTACTTC. Encoded protein: CASSYDLRSKNIQYF.

The V and J genes are TRBV12-3 or TRBV12-4 and TRBJ1-2, with D possibly being TRBD1 (6 bases). CDR3 length: 14 amino acids. V lost 0 bases to trimming and J lost 4 bases, with 9 bases between them. CDR3 protein: CASSLAGQVYGYTF. The CDR3 DNA sequence: TGTGCCAGCAGTTTAGCGGGACAAGTCTATGGCTACACCTTC.

The rearrangement joins TRBV29-1 to TRBJ2-2; D may match TRBD1 or TRBD2 (5 bases each). This CDR3 has 16 amino acids. Per the germline V gene, CDR1 is SQVTM and CDR2 is ANQGSEA. V dropped 7 bases and J dropped 0 bases, with 18 bases sitting between them. The DNA for the CDR3 is TGCAGCGCAAGAAGGGACGTCCAGACGAACACCGGGGAGCTGTTTTTT. Protein: CSARRDVQTNTGELFF.